The clone carrying this T cell receptor beta chain occurred once. The antigen remains undetermined. A much more abundant neighbour one base away suggests this may be a read error. TCR beta CDR3 sequences were amplified from RNA transcripts. HTBI primers were used for first-round RT-PCR of the TCR CDR3. TCRdb independently ran MiXCR on the multiplex PCR reads; one entry per CDR3 protein. The sample has 650,000 to 800,000 distinct CDR3 sequences; less than 45% are singletons. This sample stems from a study of T cells in Graves' hyperthyroidism and ophthalmopathy. Study findings and constraints: The model made its ophthalmopathy prediction, and onset followed a median approximately six months later. Most thyroid clonotypes expanded above 0.001 appeared in blood too.

Input material: peripheral blood or thyroid tissue (not recorded which). The TCR originated in an adult man with Graves' disease, either hyperthyroidism or ophthalmopathy (not recorded which).

The CDR3 spells CASSWSASLNTGKLFF. The DNA of the CDR3 is TGTGCCAGCAGCTGGTCGGCCAGCTTGAACACCGGGAAGCTGTTTTTT. V gene TRBV7-2 combines with J gene TRBJ2-2; possible D gene TRBD2, 5 bases. CDR3 length: 16 residues. In germline, CDR1 is SGHTA, CDR2 FQGNSA.